This TCR beta chain comes out of a study of OX40 agonist ivuxolimab in advanced cancers. As for the study more broadly: Ivuxolimab was an agonistic, fully human IgG2 monoclonal antibody directed against OX40 (CD134), a costimulatory receptor. The monotherapy dose-escalation portion (N ≈ 52 patients) of the phase I ivuxolimab trial is reported in the paper. The point of sequencing TCRbeta in the periphery was to test whether ivuxolimab changed TCR sequence diversity and drove clonal T-cell expansion. Partial responses were achieved by three dose-escalation patients, of whom one had hepatocellular carcinoma and two had cutaneous melanoma. In the dose-escalation cohort, around four fifths of patients were male, and the mean age was 60 years with a range of roughly 23 to 90. Intravenous ivuxolimab was administered to patients every 2 weeks at six dose levels: 0.01, 0.1, 0.3, 1.5, 3 and 10 mg/kg. Of the roughly 50 dose-escalation patients, hepatocellular carcinoma was present in 19, melanoma in around 15, renal cell carcinoma in 9 and head and neck cancer in 9. Prior anti-PD-1, anti-PD-L1 or anti-CTLA-4 therapy was permitted, and checkpoint inhibitors had been received by less than 45% of dose-escalation patients.

There are 13 amino acids in the CDR3, from cysteine to phenylalanine inclusive. The CDR3 DNA has 39 bases and is translated from base 1. CDR1 MNHNY and CDR2 SVGAGI are derived from the germline V gene (reference sequence). Cut back by 5 bases and 1 base, the V and J ends lie 9 bases apart. Patients with autoimmune disease history or receiving systemic immunosuppression were excluded from the trial. In every dose cohort, peripheral blood was drawn for TCR sequencing at baseline, cycle 4 day 1, and cycle 7 day 1. Samples came from an open-label, multicenter, first-in-human phase I dose-escalation trial of ivuxolimab. Adults with locally advanced or metastatic head and neck squamous cell, hepatocellular, melanoma or renal cell carcinoma were enrolled in the trial. Before TCR sequencing, CD4+ T cells and CD8+ T cells from peripheral blood were sorted into separate populations. What the research found in general, with its limitations: Low levels of normalized T-cell clonal expansion were also seen in some nonresponding patients. The antigen specificity of the clonally expanded peripheral T cells was not determined. After ivuxolimab, CD8+ T cells had more expanded clones than CD4+ T cells on average. In the 0.1-3.0 mg/kg groups, partial responders had among the lowest normalized peripheral clonal expansion, particularly in CD8+ T cells. Clonal expansion of both CD4+ and CD8+ blood T cells was observed from baseline to week 6 at doses 0.1 to 3.0 mg/kg.

On this clone: Its antigen is unknown. The input lacks base qualities; no much larger clone sits a single base away.

To sequence the TCRbeta CDR3 region, genomic DNA was isolated from the sorted cells. TCRbeta CDR3 regions were sequenced using the immunoSEQ Assay. What TCRdb holds here is the immuneACCESS table cut down to in-frame rearrangements. Part of the clones is not present; checked against another copy, under half of the missing clones reflect an unresolved V gene, and the others are unexplained. Here the sample has tens of thousands of clones; approximately 80% occur a single time. Around 6.4% of the sample rests with the top ten. The sample consisted of CD4+ or CD8+ T cells sorted from blood, taken in a trial of the OX40 agonist ivuxolimab. The chain uses TRBV6-6 and TRBJ2-7; the D gene is possibly TRBD1, with 5 bases matching. This clonotype originated in an adult with an advanced solid tumor such as melanoma, head and neck, liver or kidney cancer. The CDR3 is CASSPRQSYEQYF. The bases read TGTGCCAGCAGTCCTCGACAGTCCTACGAGCAGTACTTC.